This T cell receptor beta chain was sequenced for a study of type 1 regulatory T cells. Study-level findings and limits: Compared with non-type 1 regulatory T cells, type 1 regulatory T cells showed a more restricted TCR repertoire.

TCRdb itself ran the reads through MiXCR, one entry per CDR3 protein. The sample has about 62,000 distinct CDR3 sequences; approximately 67% are singletons. This clonotype has just a few counts. Its antigen is not known. Sequenced input: cultured non-Tr1 T cells, either the whole culture or a sorted T cell fraction (not recorded which). This receptor was taken from a human donor in good health.

The CDR3 nucleotides are TGTGCCAGCAGGAATCCCGAGAGGTACAGGAGCACAGATACGCAGTATTTT. Translated: CASRNPERYRSTDTQYF. V gene TRBV12-3 or TRBV12-4 combines with J gene TRBJ2-3; a possible D gene is TRBD1 (5 bases). Trimming took off 6 bases at V and 0 bases at J, with 19 bases between the two ends. The CDR3 covers 17 residues.